This T cell receptor beta chain derives from a study of CXCR3-negative and CXCR3-positive naive CD8 T cells. Regarding the study as a whole: Memory, not naive, CXCR3-negative and CXCR3-positive cells differed in TRBV-TRBJ usage. Naive subsets did not differ in surface CD5, and TRB CDR3 properties served to infer TCR strength. CXCR3-positive naive cells carried more hydrophobic TRB CDR3s than CXCR3-negative naive cells did.

Notes on this clonotype: The antigen is unknown.

The authors gated naive CD8+ T cells as CD45RO-CCR7+CD27+CD95-. Preparation of TRB cDNA libraries relied on 5' RACE carrying UMI labels. For each CDR3 protein, TCRdb gives one entry from its re-call of the 5' RACE reads, without DNA. The table for this sample gives 100,000 to 150,000 distinct CDR3 sequences. The CDR3 is 14 amino acids. Germline loops: CDR1 DFQATT, CDR2 SNEGSKA (reference sequence). The receptor's source is a human donor in good health. Some clones in this sample may be carry-over from other donors' samples. The sample consisted of naive CXCR3- CD8+ T cells from blood. The sample's subset: CD45RO-CCR7+CD27+CD95- naive CD8+ T cells lacking CXCR3 (TNR3-). The rearrangement uses TRBV20-1 and TRBJ2-1; with no DNA, the TCRdb D assignment of TRBD2 cannot be verified. The chain's CDR3 is CSAIPAENYNEQFF.